What follows describes a single T cell receptor beta chain. This CDR3 comprises 13 residues. Germline V gene sequence: CDR1 MGHDK, CDR2 SYGVNS. V was clipped by 6 bases and J by 8 bases; unmatched bases: 6. The authors' processing: Reference gene primer amplification gave nucleated cell count estimates. The repertoire was sequenced with immunoSEQ multiplex PCR; TCRdb's copy has only in-frame clones and lacks some. V, J and clone size were drawn from that table, and D and trimming were deduced from the DNA. This table has over 150,000 clones, about 80% appearing once. The data belong to a study of blood T cell repertoires in COVID-19. Study as a whole: Specimens from acute and convalescent COVID-19 originated in the United States, Italy and Spain. From T cells, B-cell-depleted T cells, or PBMCs came the material, which was cDNA or gDNA.

This chain joins TRBV25-1 and TRBJ1-4, with TRBD1 matching 7 bases. What was sequenced was peripheral blood. This clonotype was sampled from a human donor in a cohort sampled during active COVID-19. CDR3 in amino acids: CASRTQGDEKLFF. For the CDR3, the DNA is TGTGCCAGCAGGACCCAGGGGGACGAAAAACTGTTTTTT.